This T cell receptor beta chain originates from a study of cytomegalovirus exposure and HLA in healthy donors. Germline assignment: CDR1 LNHDA and CDR2 SQIVND (reference sequence). The CDR3 has 12 residues. Trimming removed 5 bases from V and 9 bases from J, with 11 bases in between. Here immunoSEQ multiplex PCR was the method, and the copy in TCRdb shows in-frame clones only, minus some. The table lists 90,000 to 130,000 clones, roughly 90% of them singletons. As for this clone: Antigen: not known.

Study-wide results and caveats: In vitro testing confirmed a few CMV-associated chains as specific for CMV antigens. The classifier, whose performance was assessed in both the original and validation cohorts, reportedly diagnosed cytomegalovirus status with high specificity and sensitivity.

The sequence was obtained from a woman in her 30s in good health and CMV-seropositive. The sequencing sample was made of PBMCs. The chain is built from TRBV19 and TRBJ1-5, with D maybe TRBD1 (5 bases). The CDR3 loop is CASSLAGGPQHF. For the CDR3, the DNA is TGTGCCAGTAGTCTGGCCGGGGGGCCCCAGCATTTT. The complete variable domain, with remaining parts taken from reference TRBV19 and TRBJ1-5, reads DGGITQSPKYLFRKEGQNVTLSCEQNLNHDAMYWYRQDPGQGLRLIYYSQIVNDFQKGDIAEGYSVSREKKESFPLTVTSAQKNPTAFYLCASSLAGGPQHFGDGTRLSIL.